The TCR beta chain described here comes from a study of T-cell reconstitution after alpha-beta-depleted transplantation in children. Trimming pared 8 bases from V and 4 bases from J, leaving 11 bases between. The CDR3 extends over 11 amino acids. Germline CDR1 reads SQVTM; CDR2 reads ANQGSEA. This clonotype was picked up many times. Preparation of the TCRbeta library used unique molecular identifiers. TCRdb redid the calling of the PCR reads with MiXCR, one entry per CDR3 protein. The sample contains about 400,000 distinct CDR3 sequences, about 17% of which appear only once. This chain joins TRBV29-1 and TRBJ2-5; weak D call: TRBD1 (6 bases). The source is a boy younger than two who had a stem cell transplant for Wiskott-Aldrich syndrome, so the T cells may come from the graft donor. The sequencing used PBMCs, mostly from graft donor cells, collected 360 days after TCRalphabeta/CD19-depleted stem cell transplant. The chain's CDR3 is CSSGTRETQYF. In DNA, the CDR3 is TGCAGCTCCGGGACAAGAGAGACCCAGTACTTC.